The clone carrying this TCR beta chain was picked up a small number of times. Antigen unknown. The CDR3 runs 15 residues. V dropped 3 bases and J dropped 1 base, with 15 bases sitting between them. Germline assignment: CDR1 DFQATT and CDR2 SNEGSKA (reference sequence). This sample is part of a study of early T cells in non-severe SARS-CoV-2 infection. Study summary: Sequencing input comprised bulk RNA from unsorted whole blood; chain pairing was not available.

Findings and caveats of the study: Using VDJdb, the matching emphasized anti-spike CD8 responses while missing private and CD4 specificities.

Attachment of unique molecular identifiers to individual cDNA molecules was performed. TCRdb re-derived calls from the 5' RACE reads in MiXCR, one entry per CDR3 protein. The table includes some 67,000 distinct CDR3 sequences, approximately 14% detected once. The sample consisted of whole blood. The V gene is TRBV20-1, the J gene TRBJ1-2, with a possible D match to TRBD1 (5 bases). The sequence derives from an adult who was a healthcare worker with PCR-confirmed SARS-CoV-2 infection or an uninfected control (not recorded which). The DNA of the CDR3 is TGCAGTGCTAGGTCCCTGGGGGGGGATAACTATGGCTACACCTTC. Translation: CSARSLGGDNYGYTF.